Each of the 26 T cell receptor beta chains below was sequenced from the same sample in a study of radiation and T cells in renal cell carcinoma. Treatment reported: treatment-naive control, cytoreductive nephrectomy. Sequencing used immunoSEQ multiplex PCR; TCRdb keeps in-frame clones, though not all of them. Seen here are around 8,600 clones, less than 65% observed once, and the top ten hold around two fifths. The sequencing here drew on tumor tissue, taken from a patient whose treatment was nephrectomy without radiotherapy. The receptors were gathered from a woman aged 70-85 years with renal cell carcinoma.

This clone was counted a single time. The chain employs TRBV4-1 and TRBJ1-1; 7 bases line up with TRBD1. CDR1 and CDR2 (germline): MGHRA, YSYEKL. The ends lost 6 bases at V and 4 bases at J; junction bases unmatched: 8. This CDR3 comprises 14 residues. CDR3 region: CASRPADRPTEAFF. The CDR3 bases are TGCGCCAGCAGACCTGCGGACAGGCCCACTGAAGCTTTCTTT.

The CDR3 DNA follows: TGTGCCAGCAGTCCCCAAGGACTAATGAACACTGAAGCTTTCTTT. Protein product: CASSPQGLMNTEAFF. The gene calls are TRBV5-4 and TRBJ1-1; D remains unclear. CDR1 SGHNT and CDR2 YYREEE come from the germline V gene (reference sequence). V was cut by 5 bases and J by 0 bases, with 14 bases left in between. There are 15 residues in the CDR3.

J is TRBJ1-6 and V is TRBV6-5; 7 nucleotides match TRBD1. Germline trimming cut 4 bases from V and 9 bases from J; bases unmatched to any gene: 9. This CDR3 spans 15 amino acids. CDR1 is MNHEY and CDR2 is SVGAGI in the germline V gene. DNA for the CDR3: TGTGCCAGCAGTTCCCAGGGGGGGCTTCTTTCACCCCTCCACTTT. It codes for CASSSQGGLLSPLHF.

This clone is a singleton in its sample. The chain is built from TRBV5-8 and TRBJ1-1; D is uncertain. Trimming pared 2 bases from V and 1 base from J, leaving 9 bases between. This CDR3 has 14 amino acids. Germline assignment: CDR1 SGHTS and CDR2 YDEGEE. The CDR3 bases are TGTGCCAGCAGCTTAGAGTGGTCGAACACTGAAGCTTTCTTT. Translated, it gives CASSLEWSNTEAFF.

This clone ranks as medium-sized. In DNA form, the CDR3 reads TGTGCCATCAGTGCGGAGGGACCCCAAGAGACCCAGTACTTC. Its protein product is CAISAEGPQETQYF. The V gene is TRBV10-3, the J gene TRBJ2-5; D perhaps matches TRBD2 (6 bases). Trimming took off 4 bases at V and 1 base at J, with 10 bases between the two ends. The CDR3 covers 14 residues. Germline V CDR1 and CDR2: ENHRY, SYGVKD.

This sequence joins TRBV6-1 and TRBJ1-4, with D perhaps TRBD1 (6 bases). Trimming removed 6 bases from V and 8 bases from J, with 16 bases in between. Germline lookup yields CDR1 MNHNS and CDR2 SASEGT. The CDR3 is 14 amino acids. The DNA of the CDR3 is TGTGCCAGCAGCTTAACAGGGATTCGCGAAAAACTGTTTTTT. Encoded protein: CASSLTGIREKLFF.

The table lists this clone with a few counts. This chain links TRBV6-1 with TRBJ2-1; D gene ambiguous. V lost 6 bases to trimming and J lost 6 bases, with 6 bases between them. This CDR3 is 11 amino acids long. The V gene's germline CDR1 is MNHNS and CDR2 SASEGT. The CDR3 bases are TGTGCCAGCAGCCAAGGCAATGAGCAGTTCTTC. Protein product: CASSQGNEQFF.

V usage is TRBV5-4 and J usage is TRBJ2-3; no clear D. CDR3 size: 13 residues. Germline V gives CDR1 SGHNT, CDR2 YYREEE (reference sequence). V shed 4 bases and J shed 0 bases, with 6 bases lying between them. The CDR3 loop reads CASSTTSTDTQYF. The CDR3 coding sequence is TGTGCCAGCAGCACTACTAGCACAGATACGCAGTATTTT. Full variable domain (outside the CDR3, taken from reference TRBV5-4 and TRBJ2-3): ETGVTQSPTHLIKTRGQQVTLRCSSQSGHNTVSWYQQALGQGPQFIFQYYREEENGRGNFPPRFSGLQFPNYSSELNVNALELDDSALYLCASSTTSTDTQYFGPGTRLTVL.

The chain has TRBV11-2 and TRBJ2-2; D remains unclear. V was cut by 5 bases and J by 5 bases, with 18 bases left in between. Germline lookup yields CDR1 SGHAT and CDR2 FQNNGV. The CDR3 extends over 16 amino acids. The CDR3 region is CASSPLDLVKTGELFF. The CDR3 coding sequence is TGTGCCAGCAGCCCCCTGGACCTCGTCAAGACCGGGGAGCTGTTTTTT. Full variable domain (missing parts from reference TRBV11-2 and TRBJ2-2): EAGVAQSPRYKIIEKRQSVAFWCNPISGHATLYWYQQILGQGPKLLIQFQNNGVVDDSQLPKDRFSAERLKGVDSTLKIQPAKLEDSAVYLCASSPLDLVKTGELFFGEGSRLTVL.

This chain joins TRBV2 and TRBJ2-7; D might be TRBD1 or TRBD2, each matching 6 bases. V lost 3 bases and J lost 5, with 20 bases in between. The length of the CDR3 is 16 residues. CDR1 and CDR2 from the germline V gene are SNHLY and FYNNEI. For the CDR3, the DNA is TGTGCCAGCAGTGACCCCGACAGGAGGGCGACCCACGAGCAGTACTTC. Translated, it gives CASSDPDRRATHEQYF.

The genes are TRBV15 and TRBJ1-2; 7 nucleotides agree with TRBD1. The length of the CDR3 is 13 residues. J was trimmed by 7 bases and V by 6 bases; bases with no gene match: 8. The germline gives CDR1 LNHNV, CDR2 YYDKDF (reference sequence). The CDR3 DNA follows: TGTGCCACCAGAGAGACAGGGAGGGGTGGCTACACCTTC. It is translated as CATRETGRGGYTF.

The V gene is TRBV27, the J gene TRBJ2-1; tentative D call: TRBD2 (5 bases). This CDR3 is built from 15 residues. Trimming took off 0 bases at V and 3 bases at J, with 9 bases between the two ends. Germline loops: CDR1 MNHEY, CDR2 SMNVEV (reference sequence). In DNA form, the CDR3 reads TGTGCCAGCAGTTTATCGTATACTAGCTACAATGAGCAGTTCTTC. It yields the protein CASSLSYTSYNEQFF.

V is TRBV30 and J is TRBJ1-5, with D maybe TRBD1 (5 bases). This CDR3 spans 12 amino acids. V lost 4 bases, J lost 9 bases, and 13 bases lay in between. Germline V gene sequence: CDR1 GTSNPN, CDR2 SVGIG (reference sequence). CDR3 DNA: TGTGCCTGGAATCTCCAGGGCGGGCCCCAGCATTTT. This codes for CAWNLQGGPQHF.

The genes are TRBV7-9 and TRBJ2-7; D is possibly TRBD2 (6 bases). Germline CDR1 SEHNR, CDR2 FQNEAQ (reference sequence). This CDR3 has 16 amino acids. Trimming cost V 0 bases and J 5 bases, with 17 bases left between them. The CDR3 region has the DNA TGTGCCAGCAGCTTAGCGGGACTGGGATCCGTCCACGAGCAGTACTTC. Encoded protein: CASSLAGLGSVHEQYF.

This clone was found a few times. The chain couples TRBV18 to TRBJ1-1; TRBD1 matches at 7 bases. V was clipped by 3 bases and J by 1 base; unmatched bases: 8. The CDR3 runs to 16 residues. The germline V gene encodes CDR1 KGHSH and CDR2 LQKENI. CDR3 bases: TGTGCCAGCTCACCCTTACCGACAGGGAGGAACACTGAAGCTTTCTTT. Amino acid sequence: CASSPLPTGRNTEAFF. The full variable domain, with the rest looked up from reference TRBV18 and TRBJ1-1, is NAGVMQNPRHLVRRRGQEARLRCSPMKGHSHVYWYRQLPEEGLKFMVYLQKENIIDESGMPKERFSAEFPKEGPSILRIQQVVRGDSAAYFCASSPLPTGRNTEAFFGQGTRLTVV.

The genes are TRBV6-1 and TRBJ2-1; D may correspond to TRBD1 or TRBD2 (5 bases each). Trimming stripped 4 bases from V and 0 bases from J, with 7 bases between. Germline CDR1 is MNHNS and CDR2 is SASEGT. The CDR3 has 14 residues. In DNA form, the CDR3 reads TGTGCCAGCAGTGTGGGGGACTCCTACAATGAGCAGTTCTTC. Translating it yields CASSVGDSYNEQFF.

This clone was observed a few times. V usage is TRBV19 and J usage is TRBJ1-2; TRBD1 is a possible D gene (6 bases). The CDR3 runs to 13 residues. Per the germline V gene, CDR1 is LNHDA and CDR2 is SQIVND (reference sequence). V gave up 9 bases and J gave up 1 base, with 12 bases separating them. DNA for the CDR3: TGTGCCAGCGGACAGAGTCTTAACTATGGCTACACCTTC. Amino acid sequence: CASGQSLNYGYTF.

The rearrangement uses TRBV27 and TRBJ1-4; D is undetermined. V dropped 4 bases and J dropped 5 bases, with 8 bases sitting between them. From germline, CDR1 is MNHEY and CDR2 SMNVEV (reference sequence). This CDR3 region has 13 residues. CDR3 DNA sequence: TGTGCCAGCAGTTCAAGATGGAATGAAAAACTGTTTTTT. Translation: CASSSRWNEKLFF. The full variable domain, rest sourced from reference TRBV27 and TRBJ1-4, is EAQVTQNPRYLITVTGKKLTVTCSQNMNHEYMSWYRQDPGLGLRQIYYSMNVEVTDKGDVPEGYKVSRKEKRNFPLILESPSPNQTSLYFCASSSRWNEKLFFGSGTQLSVL.

This clone was picked up a small number of times. The rearrangement joins TRBV6-6 to TRBJ1-2; 10 bases agree with TRBD1. The junction had 9 bases not matched to a gene; V was cut back by 7 bases and J by 7 bases. CDR1 MNHNY and CDR2 SVGAGI come from the germline V gene (reference sequence). The CDR3 spans 14 residues. In DNA, the CDR3 is TGTGCCAGCACGAGACAGGGGGCCCTCTTTGGCTACACCTTC. Translating it yields CASTRQGALFGYTF.

The chain joins TRBV19 to TRBJ1-5, with D perhaps matching TRBD1 (5 bases). V dropped 9 bases and J dropped 5 bases, with 20 bases sitting between them. Germline V gene data show CDR1 as LNHDA and CDR2 as SQIVND (reference sequence). The CDR3 loop spans 15 amino acids. The CDR3 DNA follows: TGTGCCAGCCATAAAGGGGATGCAGGTCATCAGCCCCAGCATTTT. Its protein product is CASHKGDAGHQPQHF.

This chain connects TRBV5-6 to TRBJ2-7; the match to TRBD1 covers 8 bases. CDR3 length: 14 residues. In germline, CDR1 is SGHDT, CDR2 YYEEEE. V shed 0 bases and J 2 bases; nucleotides not matched to a gene: 1. In nucleotides, the CDR3 is TGTGCCAGCAGCTTGGAACAGGGGGCCTACGAGCAGTACTTC. Protein product: CASSLEQGAYEQYF.

The chain links TRBV19 to TRBJ1-3; TRBD1 aligns across 9 bases. The CDR3 contains 15 residues. J was trimmed by 4 bases and V by 6 bases; bases with no gene match: 7. CDR1 and CDR2 from the germline V gene are LNHDA and SQIVND (reference sequence). CDR3 sequence: CASRGNRGPGNTIYF. Written as DNA, the CDR3 is TGTGCCAGTAGGGGAAACAGGGGGCCAGGAAACACCATATATTTT.

The CDR3 spells CASRMRGAEETQYF. The DNA for the CDR3 is TGTGCCAGCAGAATGAGGGGGGCGGAGGAGACCCAGTACTTC. The chain is built from TRBV5-4 and TRBJ2-5, with D perhaps assigned TRBD1 or TRBD2 (6 bases each). The V gene lost 5 bases and the J gene lost 5 bases, with 16 bases spanning the gap. The CDR3 totals 14 residues. Germline values: CDR1 SGHNT, CDR2 YYREEE (reference sequence). Based on the CDR3 plus reference TRBV5-4 and TRBJ2-5, the full variable domain is ETGVTQSPTHLIKTRGQQVTLRCSSQSGHNTVSWYQQALGQGPQFIFQYYREEENGRGNFPPRFSGLQFPNYSSELNVNALELDDSALYLCASRMRGAEETQYFGPGTRLLVL.

This clone was counted between two and nine times. The genes are TRBV7-2 and TRBJ2-7; 9 bases match TRBD1. Germline V gives CDR1 SGHTA, CDR2 FQGNSA. This CDR3 is 16 amino acids long. V dropped 5 bases and J dropped 3; count of bases not matched to a gene: 11. The CDR3 loop is CASSPAAAGQGYEQYF. In DNA, the CDR3 is TGTGCCAGCAGCCCCGCAGCCGCGGGACAGGGCTACGAGCAGTACTTC.

This clone is a singleton in its sample. The chain recombines TRBV7-9 with TRBJ2-1; tentatively, D is TRBD2 (6 bases). This CDR3 has 16 amino acids. Trimming left V 7 bases short and J 7 bases short, with 23 bases between. CDR1 and CDR2 (germline): SEHNR, FQNEAQ (reference sequence). CDR3 sequence: CASNPSAGLPGNEQFF. The DNA for the CDR3 is TGTGCCAGCAACCCATCGGCGGGACTCCCGGGGAATGAGCAGTTCTTC. The full variable domain, its missing parts supplied by reference TRBV7-9 and TRBJ2-1, is DTGVSQNPRHKITKRGQNVTFRCDPISEHNRLYWYRQTLGQGPEFLTYFQNEAQLEKSRLLSDRFSAERPKGSFSTLEIQRTEQGDSAMYLCASNPSAGLPGNEQFFGPGTRLTVL.

The CDR3 DNA reads as TGTGCCAGCAGCGTAGCTACGGAGGATAATTCACCCCTCCACTTT. Amino acids: CASSVATEDNSPLHF. The chain employs TRBV9 and TRBJ1-6; unclear D gene. The CDR3 is made up of 15 amino acids. The V gene's germline CDR1 is SGDLS and CDR2 YYNGEE. V was trimmed by 0 bases and J by 5 bases, leaving 9 bases between them.